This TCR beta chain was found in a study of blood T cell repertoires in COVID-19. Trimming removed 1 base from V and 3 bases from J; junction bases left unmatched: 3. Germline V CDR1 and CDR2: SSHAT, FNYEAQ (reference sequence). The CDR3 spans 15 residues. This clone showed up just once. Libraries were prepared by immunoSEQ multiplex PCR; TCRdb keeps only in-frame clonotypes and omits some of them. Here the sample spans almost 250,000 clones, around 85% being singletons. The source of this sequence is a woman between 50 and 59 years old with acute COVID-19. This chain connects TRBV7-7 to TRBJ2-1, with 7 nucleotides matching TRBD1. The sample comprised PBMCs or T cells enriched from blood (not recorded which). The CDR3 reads CASSLGQGVYNEQFF. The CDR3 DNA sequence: TGTGCCAGCAGCTTAGGGCAGGGGGTCTACAATGAGCAGTTCTTC.